The 31 T cell receptor beta chains in this list originate from one sample, sequenced in a study of OX40 agonist ivuxolimab in advanced cancers. The method was immunoSEQ multiplex PCR; TCRdb's version includes in-frame clones alone and lacks a portion of them. The top ten hold 6.9% of the sample, which has about 55,000 clones, approximately 91% seen once. The sample was CD4+ or CD8+ T cells sorted from blood, taken in a trial of the OX40 agonist ivuxolimab. All receptors come from an adult with an advanced solid tumor such as melanoma, head and neck, liver or kidney cancer.

The CDR3 reads CATSRVVLGLGSGNTIYF. Written as DNA, the CDR3 is TGTGCCACCAGCAGAGTGGTGTTAGGACTTGGCTCTGGAAACACCATATATTTT. This chain links TRBV15 with TRBJ1-3; D remains ambiguous. V lost 1 base and J lost 0, with 16 bases in between. Germline values: CDR1 LNHNV, CDR2 YYDKDF (reference sequence). The CDR3 contains 18 residues. The whole variable domain, filled in from reference TRBV15 and TRBJ1-3, reads DAMVIQNPRYQVTQFGKPVTLSCSQTLNHNVMYWYQQKSSQAPKLLFHYYDKDFNNEADTPDNFQSRRPNTSFCFLDIRSPGLGDTAMYLCATSRVVLGLGSGNTIYFGEGSWLTVV.

The chain links TRBV28 to TRBJ2-7; TRBD2 aligns across 8 bases. The germline V gene encodes CDR1 MDHEN and CDR2 SYDVKM. This CDR3 is built from 15 residues. Trimming took 5 bases from V and 3 from J; bases not matched to a gene: 9. The CDR3 is CASSDPGLENYEQYF. The CDR3 DNA is TGTGCCAGCAGTGACCCGGGACTAGAGAACTACGAGCAGTACTTC.

The chain uses TRBV6-6 and TRBJ1-1; D is perhaps TRBD1 (5 bases). The CDR3 extends over 15 amino acids. Germline CDR1 MNHNY, CDR2 SVGAGI (reference sequence). V lost 5 bases and J 4 bases, leaving 17 bases between the germline ends. The DNA for the CDR3 is TGTGCCAGCAGTCCCCCCGGCAGGGAGGCCACTGAAGCTTTCTTT. Protein sequence: CASSPPGREATEAFF.

The genes are TRBV7-2 and TRBJ2-7, with 11 bases matching TRBD2. The CDR3 loop spans 15 amino acids. Germline CDR1 SGHTA, CDR2 FQGNSA. The ends lost 5 bases at V and 6 bases at J; junction bases unmatched: 9. The DNA of the CDR3 is TGTGCCAGCAGCCCCTTAGCGGGAGGGGTCTCCGAGCAGTACTTC. This codes for CASSPLAGGVSEQYF.

The rearrangement uses TRBV7-7 and TRBJ2-6; no definite D call. This CDR3 contains 18 residues. Per germline, CDR1 SSHAT and CDR2 FNYEAQ (reference sequence). Trimming shortened V by 5 bases and J by 5 bases, and 22 bases separated the two germline ends. CDR3 residues: CASSNHIVPQSRANVLTF. CDR3 coding DNA: TGTGCCAGCAGCAATCACATAGTGCCACAAAGTCGGGCCAACGTCCTGACTTTC.

This chain uses TRBV2 with TRBJ2-1, with 9 nucleotides matching TRBD2. CDR1 and CDR2 from the germline V gene are SNHLY and FYNNEI. CDR3 length equals 13 residues. The trim removed 4 bases at V and 5 bases at J, leaving 0 bases unmatched. CDR3 nucleotide sequence: TGTGCCAGCAGTGGACTAGCGGACAATGAGCAGTTCTTC. This sequence encodes CASSGLADNEQFF.

CDR3 DNA: TGTGCCATCAGTGGTAGCAATCAGCCCCAGCATTTT. This encodes CAISGSNQPQHF. This rearrangement joins TRBV10-3 to TRBJ1-5; D gene ambiguous. Per the germline V gene, CDR1 is ENHRY and CDR2 is SYGVKD. The CDR3 is 12 residues long. Trimming shortened V by 4 bases and J by 0 bases, and 1 base separated the two germline ends.

The chain uses TRBV10-3 and TRBJ2-1, with D maybe TRBD2 (6 bases). The CDR3 totals 15 residues. Germline V CDR1 and CDR2: ENHRY, SYGVKD. V gave up 2 bases and J gave up 8 bases, with 16 bases separating them. The CDR3 spells CAISEPTSKGDEQFF. The CDR3, as DNA: TGTGCCATCAGTGAGCCGACTAGTAAGGGTGATGAGCAGTTCTTC.

CDR3 sequence reads: CASSYSMGDQPQHF. Here the CDR3 DNA reads TGTGCCAGCAGTTACTCGATGGGGGATCAGCCCCAGCATTTT. The rearrangement joins TRBV6-5 to TRBJ1-5; possibly TRBD1 for D (5 bases). The CDR3 runs 14 residues. Germline values: CDR1 MNHEY, CDR2 SVGAGI. V lost 0 bases, J lost 5 bases, and 8 bases lay in between.

The chain links TRBV19 to TRBJ2-7, with D perhaps matching TRBD1 (6 bases). The V end lost 4 bases, the J end lost 3 bases, and 10 bases lay between the germline ends. Germline loops: CDR1 LNHDA, CDR2 SQIVND (reference sequence). CDR3 length: 13 residues. Here the CDR3 reads CASSKADSYEQYF. The CDR3 region has the DNA TGTGCCAGTAGTAAAGCGGACAGCTACGAGCAGTACTTC.

The chain carries TRBV7-9 and TRBJ1-4; 10 nucleotides match TRBD1. The trim removed 1 base at V and 6 bases at J, leaving 2 bases unmatched. The CDR3 is 15 amino acids. CDR1 and CDR2 (germline): SEHNR, FQNEAQ (reference sequence). The DNA of the CDR3 is TGTGCCAGCAGCTTAGTGGGGACAGGGGATGAAAAACTGTTTTTT. Translation: CASSLVGTGDEKLFF.

This sequence joins TRBV11-1 and TRBJ2-2, with 8 bases aligning to TRBD2. The CDR3 sequence is 16 residues long. Germline-derived CDR1 and CDR2 are SGHAT and FQDESV (reference sequence). V shed 2 bases and J 2 bases; nucleotides not matched to a gene: 4. The CDR3: CASSLTGGPNTGELFF. The CDR3 region has the DNA TGTGCCAGCAGCTTAACGGGAGGGCCAAACACCGGGGAGCTGTTTTTT.

CDR3 protein: CASSLGQDSTDTQYF. The CDR3 nucleotides read TGTGCCAGCAGCCTGGGCCAAGATAGTACAGATACGCAGTATTTT. The chain uses TRBV4-2 and TRBJ2-3; the D is unclear. V was clipped by 4 bases and J by 3 bases, with 14 bases between them. The CDR3 contains 15 residues. Germline V gives CDR1 LGHNA, CDR2 YNFKEQ.

This chain links TRBV30 with TRBJ1-1; D remains unclear. Looked up from germline, CDR1 is GTSNPN and CDR2 is SVGIG (reference sequence). V dropped 4 bases and J dropped 1 base, with 16 bases sitting between them. This CDR3 is built from 15 residues. The CDR3 region is CAWTHTATRNTEAFF. In DNA, the CDR3 is TGTGCCTGGACCCACACTGCAACACGGAACACTGAAGCTTTCTTT.

The V call is TRBV6-6, the J call TRBJ2-7; TRBD2 matches 13 bases. Per the germline V gene, CDR1 is MNHNY and CDR2 is SVGAGI (reference sequence). The V gene end was trimmed by 7 bases and the J gene end by 7 bases; junction bases not matched to a gene: 10. The CDR3 runs 15 residues. The CDR3 DNA sequence: TGTGCCAGCAATTCGAGGACTAGCGGGAGAGGTGAGCAGTACTTC. It encodes CASNSRTSGRGEQYF.

The gene calls are TRBV4-1 and TRBJ1-2; no definite D call. V was shortened by 0 bases and J by 2 bases, with 4 bases between the two germline ends. CDR3 size: 13 residues. Germline V gene sequence: CDR1 MGHRA, CDR2 YSYEKL. DNA of the CDR3: TGCGCCAGCAGCCAAGAAGGGAACTATGGCTACACCTTC. This sequence encodes CASSQEGNYGYTF.

The chain links TRBV9 to TRBJ1-4, with no clear D. Germline loops: CDR1 SGDLS, CDR2 YYNGEE. The CDR3 length is 16 residues. V lost 4 bases and J 8 bases, leaving 21 bases between the germline ends. CDR3 residues: CASSPTSVLIGEKLFF. In DNA, the CDR3 is TGTGCCAGCAGCCCCACCTCAGTATTAATAGGGGAAAAACTGTTTTTT.

This clone was counted once. V usage is TRBV9 and J usage is TRBJ2-3; 9 nucleotides agree with TRBD2. Unmatched junction bases numbered 8, after V lost 6 bases and J lost 3 bases. CDR1 is SGDLS, CDR2 YYNGEE, per germline. The CDR3 is 15 amino acids. CDR3 in amino acids: CASTPSGAGTDTQYF. In DNA, the CDR3 is TGTGCCAGCACCCCTAGCGGGGCGGGGACAGATACGCAGTATTTT. Variable domain in full (rest from reference TRBV9 and TRBJ2-3): DSGVTQTPKHLITATGQRVTLRCSPRSGDLSVYWYQQSLDQGLQFLIQYYNGEERAKGNILERFSAQQFPDLHSELNLSSLELGDSALYFCASTPSGAGTDTQYFGPGTRLTVL.

CDR3 protein: CASSGSGVETQYF. The CDR3 region has the DNA TGTGCCAGCAGTGGCTCGGGGGTGGAGACCCAGTACTTC. The genes are TRBV6-6 and TRBJ2-5, with a possible D match to TRBD2 (6 bases). The CDR3 length is 13 residues. Germline-derived CDR1 and CDR2 are MNHNY and SVGAGI (reference sequence). Trimming shortened V by 5 bases and J by 5 bases, and 12 bases separated the two germline ends.

The rearrangement joins TRBV5-1 to TRBJ1-1; D gene unclear. Germline CDR1 and CDR2: SGHRS and YFSETQ. CDR3 length: 15 amino acids. The V end lost 0 bases, the J end lost 5 bases, and 14 bases lay between the germline ends. CDR3 nucleotides: TGCGCCAGCAGCTTGGCCGGAGGGCTGAGGACTGAAGCTTTCTTT. Amino acid sequence: CASSLAGGLRTEAFF.

As for this clone: One junction end does not reproduce the germline sequence, and a read error may be involved. V gene TRBV4-2 combines with J gene TRBJ2-5, with 9 bases matching TRBD2. The CDR3 spans 16 residues. Germline values: CDR1 LGHNA, CDR2 YNFKEQ. The CDR3: CASSQAVAGGQGTQYF. CDR3 bases: TGTGCCAGCAGCCAAGCCGTGGCGGGAGGGCAAGGGACCCAGTACTTC.

The V call is TRBV6-6, the J call TRBJ1-6; perhaps TRBD1 as D (6 bases). The CDR3 is 13 residues long. Looked up from germline, CDR1 is MNHNY and CDR2 is SVGAGI (reference sequence). Trimming took off 7 bases at V and 7 bases at J, with 11 bases between the two ends. The CDR3 here is CASKTGTNSPLHF. For the CDR3, the DNA is TGTGCCAGCAAGACAGGAACCAATTCACCCCTCCACTTT.

The rearrangement links TRBV7-3 to TRBJ2-3, with TRBD2 identical over 10 bases. The CDR3 is 19 amino acids. V was pared by 1 base and J by 3 bases, with 13 bases of the junction left unmatched. CDR1 and CDR2 (germline): SGHTA, FQGTGA. The CDR3 nucleotides are TGTGCCAGCAGCTTAAGGGGTTTAGCGGGAGGCCATGGGACAGATACGCAGTATTTT. It encodes CASSLRGLAGGHGTDTQYF.

The chain recombines TRBV19 with TRBJ2-1, with D maybe TRBD2 (5 bases). V lost 7 bases to trimming and J lost 8 bases, with 6 bases between them. Per germline, CDR1 LNHDA and CDR2 SQIVND (reference sequence). This CDR3 is built from 10 residues. The CDR3 bases are TGTGCCAGTAAGAGGGATGAGCAGTTCTTC. This translates into CASKRDEQFF.

This chain's CDR3 is CAIATSGSQSTDTQYF. The CDR3 coding sequence is TGTGCCATCGCTACTAGCGGGAGCCAAAGCACAGATACGCAGTATTTT. The rearrangement uses TRBV10-3 and TRBJ2-3, with TRBD2 matching over 11 bases. CDR1 is ENHRY and CDR2 is SYGVKD in the germline V gene. V gave up 8 bases and J gave up 0 bases; unmatched junction bases: 7. The CDR3 is 16 amino acids.

A word on this clone: The junction differs from germline at one of its ends, possibly a read error. V is TRBV7-3 and J is TRBJ1-6; D unresolved. CDR3 length: 13 residues. Germline V gives CDR1 SGHTA, CDR2 FQGTGA. The CDR3 DNA follows: TGTGCCAGCAGCCCTTCCTTTAATTCACCCCTCCACTTT. It is translated as CASSPSFNSPLHF.

This sequence joins TRBV7-8 and TRBJ1-2; 8 positions agree with TRBD1. V was pared by 4 bases and J by 4 bases, with 11 bases of the junction left unmatched. The CDR3 totals 16 residues. CDR1 SGHVS and CDR2 FQNEAQ come from the germline V gene. The CDR3, as DNA: TGTGCCAGCAGCTCCGATACAGGGGGACCGGGCTATGGCTACACCTTC. This encodes CASSSDTGGPGYGYTF.

CDR3: CASSLAVGSQETQYF. The CDR3 nucleotides read TGCGCCAGCAGCTTGGCCGTGGGCAGTCAAGAGACCCAGTACTTC. The chain combines TRBV5-1 with TRBJ2-5, with unresolved D. Germline lookup yields CDR1 SGHRS and CDR2 YFSETQ. The V and J ends lost 0 bases and 2 bases respectively, with 11 bases between them. CDR3 length: 15 residues. Complete variable domain (other parts from reference TRBV5-1 and TRBJ2-5): KAGVTQTPRYLIKTRGQQVTLSCSPISGHRSVSWYQQTPGQGLQFLFEYFSETQRNKGNFPGRFSGRQFSNSRSEMNVSTLELGDSALYLCASSLAVGSQETQYFGPGTRLLVL.

The V and J genes are TRBV28 and TRBJ1-5; D possibly corresponds to TRBD1 (5 bases). The V end lost 3 bases, the J end lost 6 bases, and 12 bases lay between the germline ends. This CDR3 region has 14 residues. Germline V lookup: CDR1 MDHEN, CDR2 SYDVKM. CDR3 sequence (DNA): TGTGCCAGCAGTTTGAGGGGTGGTACTCAGCCCCAGCATTTT. Translating gives CASSLRGGTQPQHF.

The chain links TRBV14 to TRBJ2-4, with D perhaps matching TRBD1 (6 bases). Trimming removed 4 bases at V and 0 bases at J, with 16 bases between. The CDR3 extends over 17 amino acids. CDR1 is SGHDN and CDR2 is FVKESK in the germline V gene. The CDR3 loop reads CASSRGTGILAKNIQYF. The CDR3 DNA sequence: TGTGCCAGCAGCCGCGGAACAGGGATTTTAGCCAAAAACATTCAGTACTTC.

J is TRBJ1-2 and V is TRBV21-1; the D segment call TRBD1 is taken from the table without a DNA check. TRBV21-1 has pseudogene status. The CDR3 spans 14 residues. The CDR3 spells CARQSNRVLWGYTF. Here the CDR3 DNA reads TGTGCCAGGCAGTCGAACAGGGTCTTATGGGGCTACACCTTC.